These 13 T cell receptor beta chains were all obtained from the same sample, sequenced in a study of cytomegalovirus exposure and HLA in healthy donors. PCR was performed using 60 Vbeta and 13 Jbeta primers. Method: immunoSEQ multiplex PCR; TCRdb's copy keeps in-frame clones and lacks some. The sample totals about 200,000 clones. Specimen: PBMCs. These receptors originate from a girl aged 2-15 years in good health and CMV-seropositive.

The V gene is TRBV14, the J gene TRBJ2-1, with 10 positions matching TRBD2. CDR3 length: 14 amino acids. V trimming: 11 bases; J trimming: 7 bases; junction bases outside the gene matches: 11. Germline CDR1 and CDR2: SGHDN and FVKESK. The CDR3: CAVSLSGRGNEQFF. The CDR3, as DNA: TGTGCCGTATCCTTAAGCGGGAGGGGGAATGAGCAGTTCTTC. The full variable domain, in which reference TRBV14 and TRBJ2-1 provide the parts outside the CDR3, is EAGVTQFPSHSVIEKGQTVTLRCDPISGHDNLYWYRRVMGKEIKFLLHFVKESKQDESGMPNNRFLAERTGGTYSTLKVQPAELEDSGVYFCAVSLSGRGNEQFFGPGTRLTVL.

The V and J genes are TRBV28 and TRBJ2-3; weak D call: TRBD1 (7 bases). Looked up from germline, CDR1 is MDHEN and CDR2 is SYDVKM. V was shortened by 3 bases and J by 4 bases, with 11 bases between the two germline ends. This CDR3 is 14 amino acids long. CDR3 nucleotides: TGTGCCAGCAGTTTTCAGGGGGAGGCAGATACGCAGTATTTT. This translates into CASSFQGEADTQYF. The entire variable domain, with the rest obtained from reference TRBV28 and TRBJ2-3, is as follows: DVKVTQSSRYLVKRTGEKVFLECVQDMDHENMFWYRQDPGLGLRLIYFSYDVKMKEKGDIPEGYSVSREKKERFSLILESASTNQTSMYLCASSFQGEADTQYFGPGTRLTVL.

The chain recombines TRBV7-2 with TRBJ2-3; the D is unclear. The CDR3 is 13 amino acids. V shed 3 bases and J shed 6 bases, with 10 bases lying between them. The germline CDR1 and CDR2 sequences are SGHTA and FQGNSA. CDR3 nucleotide sequence: TGTACCAGCAGCTTGAATGGCTTGGATACGCAGTATTTT. It is translated as CTSSLNGLDTQYF.

The rearrangement uses TRBV6-6 and TRBJ1-1, with D unresolved. This CDR3 is built from 12 residues. CDR1 and CDR2 from the germline V gene are MNHNY and SVGAGI (reference sequence). Trimming cost V 7 bases and J 5 bases, with 11 bases left between them. The CDR3 reads CASTTGDTEAFF. The DNA of the CDR3 is TGTGCCAGCACCACCGGGGATACTGAAGCTTTCTTT.

The V and J genes are TRBV10-3 and TRBJ1-1; tentative D call: TRBD1 (5 bases). Germline V gene lookup returns CDR1 ENHRY and CDR2 SYGVKD. The CDR3 runs to 14 residues. Trimming cost V 5 bases and J 3 bases, with 13 bases left between them. The CDR3 here is CAISPALGDTEAFF. Here the CDR3 DNA reads TGTGCCATCAGTCCAGCCCTAGGGGACACTGAAGCTTTCTTT.

The V call is TRBV28, the J call TRBJ1-1, with 8 bases lining up with TRBD1. With 5 bases clipped from V and 3 bases from J, the junction kept 14 bases outside the gene matches. This CDR3 spans 17 amino acids. The germline CDR1 and CDR2 sequences are MDHEN and SYDVKM. The CDR3 region has the DNA TGTGCCAGCAGTACCTCAGGGGGCTTGGTATCGTACACTGAAGCTTTCTTT. Its translation is CASSTSGGLVSYTEAFF.

The V call is TRBV19, the J call TRBJ2-3; the D gene is possibly TRBD2 (7 bases). CDR3 length: 15 amino acids. Per germline, CDR1 LNHDA and CDR2 SQIVND (reference sequence). With 3 bases removed from V and 1 base from J, the gap between germline ends came to 11 bases. Here the CDR3 reads CASSIGGGGTDTQYF. DNA of the CDR3: TGTGCCAGTAGTATCGGCGGGGGCGGCACAGATACGCAGTATTTT.

V and J are TRBV27 and TRBJ2-7; TRBD2 matches at 11 bases. This CDR3 is built from 15 residues. The germline gives CDR1 MNHEY, CDR2 SMNVEV (reference sequence). V dropped 5 bases and J dropped 2; count of bases not matched to a gene: 5. Here the CDR3 reads CASSALAGGTYEQYF. In DNA form, the CDR3 reads TGTGCCAGCAGTGCCTTAGCGGGAGGGACCTACGAGCAGTACTTC.

J is TRBJ1-5 and V is TRBV27; D perhaps matches TRBD1 (6 bases). Trimming cost V 5 bases and J 2 bases, with 19 bases left between them. Germline assignment: CDR1 MNHEY and CDR2 SMNVEV (reference sequence). This CDR3 contains 17 residues. The CDR3 loop is CASSPQVRGDGNQPQHF. The DNA of the CDR3 is TGTGCCAGCAGTCCCCAGGTCAGGGGCGACGGCAATCAGCCCCAGCATTTT.

The V call is TRBV15, the J call TRBJ2-7, with TRBD2 as a possible D gene (7 bases). The CDR3 length is 14 residues. CDR1 and CDR2 (germline): LNHNV, YYDKDF (reference sequence). V lost 5 bases and J 2 bases, leaving 13 bases between the germline ends. The CDR3 sequence is CATSWEGGPYEQYF. The CDR3, as DNA: TGTGCCACCAGCTGGGAGGGGGGCCCCTACGAGCAGTACTTC.

J is TRBJ1-1 and V is TRBV7-9; possible D gene TRBD1, 6 bases. Germline assignment: CDR1 SEHNR and CDR2 FQNEAQ (reference sequence). V was cut by 5 bases and J by 6 bases, with 13 bases left in between. The CDR3 extends over 13 amino acids. This CDR3 is CASSPIQGPEAFF. The CDR3 DNA is TGTGCCAGCAGCCCCATACAGGGCCCTGAAGCTTTCTTT.

The rearrangement joins TRBV28 to TRBJ2-7; D unresolved. Per germline, CDR1 MDHEN and CDR2 SYDVKM. With 4 bases removed from V and 7 bases from J, the gap between germline ends came to 8 bases. The CDR3 runs 11 residues. The CDR3: CASSSRQEQYF. The CDR3 DNA follows: TGTGCCAGCAGTTCTAGGCAAGAGCAGTACTTC.

J is TRBJ1-2 and V is TRBV19; D remains ambiguous. This CDR3 contains 16 residues. The V end was cut by 4 bases, the J end by 6 bases, with 21 bases between. Germline values: CDR1 LNHDA, CDR2 SQIVND (reference sequence). The CDR3 region is CASSKMEWSRTNGYTF. CDR3 nucleotide sequence: TGTGCCAGTAGTAAAATGGAATGGAGCCGAACCAATGGCTACACCTTC.